These T cell receptor beta chains were read from a single sample in a study of blood T cells in healthy people across ages. TCRdb passed the 5' RACE reads through MiXCR, listing each CDR3 protein once. The table includes approximately 900,000 distinct CDR3 sequences, 25% to 30% detected once. In addition, the sample was reused for a study of T cells of mothers and their children.

The source material was blood. Receptors originate from a woman aged 40-49 years in good health. The CDR3 runs from the conserved cysteine through the conserved F or W. A D gene is named only where the DNA matches it firmly.

v_call,j_call,d_call,cdr3_aa
TRBV5-1,TRBJ1-2,.,CASSLAGELAYGYTF
TRBV7-9,TRBJ2-3,TRBD1,CASSLVRGLGTDTQYF
TRBV14,TRBJ1-1,.,CASSRQSVNTGAFF
TRBV7-9,TRBJ1-6,.,CASSSGPPTGSPLHF
TRBV28,TRBJ1-2,.,CASSSPGAGTGYTF
TRBV7-2,TRBJ2-1,.,CASSLWLAPNEQFF
TRBV18,TRBJ2-7,TRBD2,CASSPRAGASSGGLYEQYF
TRBV3-1,TRBJ2-1,.,CASSQDNFWEDGLYNEQFF
TRBV7-2,TRBJ2-2,TRBD1,CASSLNQGAIGELFF
TRBV28,TRBJ1-6,.,CASSLFRIVESPLHF
TRBV29-1,TRBJ2-5,TRBD2,CSVDGSGGAETQYF
TRBV12-3/TRBV12-4,TRBJ2-7,TRBD1,CASSRGTGDPYEQYF
TRBV7-2,TRBJ2-1,.,CASSLRIYNEQFF
TRBV10-3,TRBJ1-2,TRBD1,CAISYTGEYGYTF
TRBV28,TRBJ1-2,.,CASSLKTATHYGHTF
TRBV12-3/TRBV12-4,TRBJ1-2,TRBD1,CASRDRGSAGYTF
TRBV7-2,TRBJ2-1,.,CASSLSGIANNEQFF
TRBV20-1,TRBJ2-5,.,CSVLRPVSDQETQYF
TRBV7-2,TRBJ2-2,TRBD2,CASSSGLAGELFF
TRBV7-6,TRBJ2-7,.,CASSLERDGPYEQYF
TRBV7-7,TRBJ2-1,TRBD2,CASSPRPMAGGPYNEQFF
TRBV3-1,TRBJ1-2,.,CASSQDFKIRNYGYTF
TRBV12-3/TRBV12-4,TRBJ1-2,TRBD1,CASRGTVSSGYTF
TRBV6-6,TRBJ1-2,.,CASNWGGRDDYGYTF
TRBV4-1,TRBJ1-1,.,CASSHVGRGDTEAFF
TRBV20-1,TRBJ2-3,.,CSVSGDTDTQYF
TRBV7-6,TRBJ2-5,TRBD2,CASSPGLGRETQYF
TRBV7-9,TRBJ1-1,.,CASSRDPRNTEAFF
TRBV13,TRBJ2-7,.,CASSEALSSYEQYF